This T cell receptor (beta chain) was identified in a study of cytomegalovirus exposure and HLA in healthy donors. PCR primers comprised 60 Vbeta and 13 Jbeta primers. Using immunoSEQ multiplex PCR, the repertoire was profiled, and TCRdb retains in-frame clones only, with some absent. Of around 150,000 clones listed, around 80% are singletons. Whole-study results and caveats: Among immune exposure information, only CMV serostatus was available. Most TCR sequences showed up rarely, but some public TCRs showed up in many donors.

As regards this clone: What it binds is unknown.

The sample comprised PBMCs. This TCR came from a man in his forties in good health and CMV-seronegative.

The CDR3 region is CASSLTGRSGYTF. For the CDR3, the DNA is TGTGCCAGCAGTTTAACTGGTCGGAGTGGCTACACCTTC. V gene TRBV28 combines with J gene TRBJ1-2, with D unresolved. Germline-derived CDR1 and CDR2 are MDHEN and SYDVKM. The CDR3 contains 13 residues. V lost 2 bases to trimming and J lost 7 bases, with 11 bases between them.